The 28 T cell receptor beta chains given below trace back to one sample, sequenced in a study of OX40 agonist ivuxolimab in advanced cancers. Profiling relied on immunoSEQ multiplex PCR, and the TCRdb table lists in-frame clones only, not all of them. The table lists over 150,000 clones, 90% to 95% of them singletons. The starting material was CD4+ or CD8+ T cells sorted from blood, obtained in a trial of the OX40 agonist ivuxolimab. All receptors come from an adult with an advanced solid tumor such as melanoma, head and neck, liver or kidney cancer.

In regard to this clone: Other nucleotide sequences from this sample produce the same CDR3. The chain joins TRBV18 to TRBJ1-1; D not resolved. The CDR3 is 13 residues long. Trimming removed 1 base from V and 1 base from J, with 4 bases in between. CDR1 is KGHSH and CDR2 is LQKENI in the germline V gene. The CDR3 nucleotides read TGTGCCAGCTCACCACGGGAGAACACTGAAGCTTTCTTT. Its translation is CASSPRENTEAFF.

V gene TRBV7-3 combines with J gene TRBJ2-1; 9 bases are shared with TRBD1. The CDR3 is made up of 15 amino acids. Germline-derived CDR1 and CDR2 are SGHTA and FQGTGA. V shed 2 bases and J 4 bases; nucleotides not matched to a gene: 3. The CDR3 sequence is CASSLVGTGYNEQFF. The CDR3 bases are TGTGCCAGCAGCTTAGTGGGGACAGGGTACAATGAGCAGTTCTTC.

This chain's CDR3 is CASSPRQYTEAFF. The CDR3 coding sequence is TGTGCCAGTAGTCCCCGACAGTACACTGAAGCTTTCTTT. The J gene is TRBJ1-1, the V gene TRBV19; D is possibly TRBD1 (5 bases). Trimming took 5 bases from V and 3 from J, leaving 10 bases between them. Germline V gene data show CDR1 as LNHDA and CDR2 as SQIVND (reference sequence). The CDR3 loop spans 13 amino acids.

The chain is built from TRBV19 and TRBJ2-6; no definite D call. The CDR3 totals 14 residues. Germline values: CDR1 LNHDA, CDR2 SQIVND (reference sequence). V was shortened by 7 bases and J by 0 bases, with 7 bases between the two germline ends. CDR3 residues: CASIAYSGANVLTF. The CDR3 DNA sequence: TGTGCCAGTATAGCTTACTCTGGGGCCAACGTCCTGACTTTC. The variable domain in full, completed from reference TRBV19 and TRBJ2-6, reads DGGITQSPKYLFRKEGQNVTLSCEQNLNHDAMYWYRQDPGQGLRLIYYSQIVNDFQKGDIAEGYSVSREKKESFPLTVTSAQKNPTAFYLCASIAYSGANVLTFGAGSRLTVL.

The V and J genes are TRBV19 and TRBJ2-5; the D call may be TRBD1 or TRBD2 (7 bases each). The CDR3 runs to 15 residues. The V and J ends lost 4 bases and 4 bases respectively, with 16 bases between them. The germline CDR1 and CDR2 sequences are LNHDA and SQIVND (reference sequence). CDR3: CASSTGTGEGETQYF. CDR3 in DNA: TGTGCCAGTAGTACAGGAACAGGGGAGGGAGAGACCCAGTACTTC.

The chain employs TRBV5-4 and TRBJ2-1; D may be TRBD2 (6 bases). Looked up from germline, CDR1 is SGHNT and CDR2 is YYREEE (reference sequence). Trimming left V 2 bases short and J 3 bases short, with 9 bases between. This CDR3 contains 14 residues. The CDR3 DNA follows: TGTGCCAGCAGCTTCGGAGGGGACTACAATGAGCAGTTCTTC. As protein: CASSFGGDYNEQFF.

The DNA for the CDR3 is TGCAGCGTTGGGGACAGCAACTATGGCTACACCTTC. This gives the protein CSVGDSNYGYTF. The chain couples TRBV29-1 to TRBJ1-2; the match to TRBD1 covers 7 bases. Trimming at V came to 4 bases and at J to 2 bases, leaving 1 base not matched to a gene. Germline loops: CDR1 SQVTM, CDR2 ANQGSEA. The CDR3 loop spans 12 amino acids.

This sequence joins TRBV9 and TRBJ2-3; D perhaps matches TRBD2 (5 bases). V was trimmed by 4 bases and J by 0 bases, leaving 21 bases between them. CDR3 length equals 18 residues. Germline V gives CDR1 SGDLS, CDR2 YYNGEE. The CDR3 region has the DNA TGTGCCAGCAGCCCCGTTGGCAGCGGATCCTTTAGCACAGATACGCAGTATTTT. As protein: CASSPVGSGSFSTDTQYF.

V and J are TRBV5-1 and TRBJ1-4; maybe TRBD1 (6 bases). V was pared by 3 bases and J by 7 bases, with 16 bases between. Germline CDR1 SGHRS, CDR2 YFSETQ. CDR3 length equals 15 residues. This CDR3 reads CASSSAAGAIEKLFF. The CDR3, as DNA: TGCGCCAGCAGCTCGGCGGCAGGGGCAATTGAAAAACTGTTTTTT.

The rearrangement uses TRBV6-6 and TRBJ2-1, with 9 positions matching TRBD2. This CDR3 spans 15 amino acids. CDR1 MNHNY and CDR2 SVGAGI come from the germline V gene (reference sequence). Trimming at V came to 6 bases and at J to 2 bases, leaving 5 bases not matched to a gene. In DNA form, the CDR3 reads TGTGCCAGCAGGAAGCGGGAGGACGCCTACAATGAGCAGTTCTTC. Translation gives CASRKREDAYNEQFF.

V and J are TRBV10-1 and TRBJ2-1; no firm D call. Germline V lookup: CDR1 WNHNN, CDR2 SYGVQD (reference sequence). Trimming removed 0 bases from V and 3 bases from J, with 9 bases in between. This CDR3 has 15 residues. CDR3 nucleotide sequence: TGCGCCAGCAGTGAGTCGGGCAGGCTCTACAATGAGCAGTTCTTC. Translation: CASSESGRLYNEQFF.

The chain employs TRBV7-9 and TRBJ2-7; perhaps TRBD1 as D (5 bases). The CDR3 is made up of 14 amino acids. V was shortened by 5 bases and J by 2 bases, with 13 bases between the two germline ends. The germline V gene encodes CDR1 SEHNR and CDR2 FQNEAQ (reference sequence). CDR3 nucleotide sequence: TGTGCCAGCAGCCACCCGACAGATCCCTACGAGCAGTACTTC. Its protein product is CASSHPTDPYEQYF.

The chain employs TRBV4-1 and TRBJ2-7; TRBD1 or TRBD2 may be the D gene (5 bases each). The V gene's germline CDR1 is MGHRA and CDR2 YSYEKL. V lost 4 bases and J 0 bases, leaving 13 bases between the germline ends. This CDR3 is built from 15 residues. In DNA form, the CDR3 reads TGCGCCAGCAGCCTACCGGGACCAATCTCCTACGAGCAGTACTTC. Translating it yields CASSLPGPISYEQYF.

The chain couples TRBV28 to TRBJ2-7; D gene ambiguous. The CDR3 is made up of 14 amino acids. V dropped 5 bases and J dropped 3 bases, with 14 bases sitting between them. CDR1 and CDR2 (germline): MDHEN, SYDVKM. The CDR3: CASSQTNPVYEQYF. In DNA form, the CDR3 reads TGTGCCAGCAGTCAAACTAATCCGGTCTACGAGCAGTACTTC.

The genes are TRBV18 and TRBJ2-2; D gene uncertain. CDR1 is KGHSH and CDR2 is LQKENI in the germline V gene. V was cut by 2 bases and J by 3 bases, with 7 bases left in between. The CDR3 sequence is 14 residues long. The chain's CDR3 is CASSPRRDTGELFF. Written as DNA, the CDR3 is TGTGCCAGCTCACCAAGACGGGACACCGGGGAGCTGTTTTTT.

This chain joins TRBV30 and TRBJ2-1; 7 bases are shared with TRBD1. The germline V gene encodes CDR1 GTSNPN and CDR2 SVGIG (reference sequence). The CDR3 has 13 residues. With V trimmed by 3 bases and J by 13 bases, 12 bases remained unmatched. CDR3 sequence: CAWRTSPGQSQFF. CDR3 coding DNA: TGTGCCTGGAGGACCTCCCCGGGACAGTCCCAGTTCTTC.

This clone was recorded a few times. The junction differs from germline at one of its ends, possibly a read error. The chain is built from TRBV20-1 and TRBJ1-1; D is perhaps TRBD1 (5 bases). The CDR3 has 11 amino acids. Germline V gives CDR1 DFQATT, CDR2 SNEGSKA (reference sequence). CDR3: CGRGEGTEAFF. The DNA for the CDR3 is TGTGGACGGGGGGAAGGCACTGAAGCTTTCTTT.

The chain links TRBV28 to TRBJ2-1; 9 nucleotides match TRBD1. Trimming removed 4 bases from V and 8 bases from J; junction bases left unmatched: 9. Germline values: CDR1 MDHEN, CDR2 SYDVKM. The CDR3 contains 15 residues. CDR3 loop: CASSSRQGGFDEQFF. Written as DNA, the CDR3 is TGTGCCAGCAGTTCTCGACAGGGGGGATTCGATGAGCAGTTCTTC.

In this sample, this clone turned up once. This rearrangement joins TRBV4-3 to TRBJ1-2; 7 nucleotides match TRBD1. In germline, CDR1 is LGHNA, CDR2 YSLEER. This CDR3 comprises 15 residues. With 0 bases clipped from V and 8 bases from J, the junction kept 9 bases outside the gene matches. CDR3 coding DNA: TGCGCCAGCAGCCAAGATGAAGCAGGGGGTCGCGGCTACACCTTC. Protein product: CASSQDEAGGRGYTF.

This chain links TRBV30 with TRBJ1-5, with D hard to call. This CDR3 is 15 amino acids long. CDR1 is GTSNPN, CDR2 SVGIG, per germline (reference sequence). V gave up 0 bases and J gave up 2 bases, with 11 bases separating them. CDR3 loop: CAWSVSLFGNQPQHF. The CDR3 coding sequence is TGTGCCTGGAGTGTCTCCCTGTTTGGCAATCAGCCCCAGCATTTT.

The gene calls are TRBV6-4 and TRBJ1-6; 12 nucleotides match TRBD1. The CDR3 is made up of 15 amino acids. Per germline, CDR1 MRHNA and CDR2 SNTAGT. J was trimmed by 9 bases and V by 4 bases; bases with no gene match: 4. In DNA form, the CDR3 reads TGTGCCAGCAGTGCATTGGGACAGGGGGCTTCACCCCTCCACTTT. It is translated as CASSALGQGASPLHF.

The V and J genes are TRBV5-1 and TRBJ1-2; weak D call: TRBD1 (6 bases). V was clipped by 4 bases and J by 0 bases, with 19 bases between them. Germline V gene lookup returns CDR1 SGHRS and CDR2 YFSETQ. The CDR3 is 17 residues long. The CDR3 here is CASSPFLQGAANYGYTF. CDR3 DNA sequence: TGCGCCAGCAGCCCCTTTCTACAGGGAGCCGCTAACTATGGCTACACCTTC. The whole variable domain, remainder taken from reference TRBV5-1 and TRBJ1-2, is KAGVTQTPRYLIKTRGQQVTLSCSPISGHRSVSWYQQTPGQGLQFLFEYFSETQRNKGNFPGRFSGRQFSNSRSEMNVSTLELGDSALYLCASSPFLQGAANYGYTFGSGTRLTVV.

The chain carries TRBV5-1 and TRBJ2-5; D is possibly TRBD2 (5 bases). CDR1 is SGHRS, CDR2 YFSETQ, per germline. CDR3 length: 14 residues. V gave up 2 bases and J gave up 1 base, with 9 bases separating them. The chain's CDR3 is CASSLIGVQETQYF. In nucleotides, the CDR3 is TGCGCCAGCAGCTTAATCGGGGTCCAAGAGACCCAGTACTTC.

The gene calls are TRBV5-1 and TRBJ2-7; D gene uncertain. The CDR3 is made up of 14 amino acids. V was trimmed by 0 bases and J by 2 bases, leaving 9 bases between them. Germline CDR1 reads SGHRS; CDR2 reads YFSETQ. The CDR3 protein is CASSLGGPPYEQYF. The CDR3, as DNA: TGCGCCAGCAGCTTGGGCGGCCCCCCCTACGAGCAGTACTTC.

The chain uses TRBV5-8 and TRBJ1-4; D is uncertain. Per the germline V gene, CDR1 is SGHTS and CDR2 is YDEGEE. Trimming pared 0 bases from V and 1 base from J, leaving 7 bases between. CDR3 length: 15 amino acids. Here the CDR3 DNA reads TGTGCCAGCAGCTTGGTAGTCCAAACTAATGAAAAACTGTTTTTT. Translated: CASSLVVQTNEKLFF.

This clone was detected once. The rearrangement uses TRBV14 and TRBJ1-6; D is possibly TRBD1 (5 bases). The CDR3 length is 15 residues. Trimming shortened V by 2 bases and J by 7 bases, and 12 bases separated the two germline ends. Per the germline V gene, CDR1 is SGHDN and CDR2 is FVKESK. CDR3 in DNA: TGTGCCAGCAGCCAAACGGGACGGTGGAATTCACCCCTCCACTTT. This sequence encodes CASSQTGRWNSPLHF.

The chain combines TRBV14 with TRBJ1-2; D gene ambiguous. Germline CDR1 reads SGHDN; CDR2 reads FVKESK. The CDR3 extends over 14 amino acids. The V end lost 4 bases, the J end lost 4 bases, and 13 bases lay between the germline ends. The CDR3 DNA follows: TGTGCCAGCAGCCGCCTGGACGGCTTCTATGGCTACACCTTC. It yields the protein CASSRLDGFYGYTF.

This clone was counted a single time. The CDR3 nucleotides read TGTGCCAGTAGTCCGAGAAGGGGGAGTGAGCAGTTCTTC. This translates into CASSPRRGSEQFF. J is TRBJ2-1 and V is TRBV19; D may be TRBD1 (6 bases). Germline loops: CDR1 LNHDA, CDR2 SQIVND (reference sequence). The CDR3 sequence is 13 residues long. V gave up 5 bases and J gave up 9 bases, with 14 bases separating them.